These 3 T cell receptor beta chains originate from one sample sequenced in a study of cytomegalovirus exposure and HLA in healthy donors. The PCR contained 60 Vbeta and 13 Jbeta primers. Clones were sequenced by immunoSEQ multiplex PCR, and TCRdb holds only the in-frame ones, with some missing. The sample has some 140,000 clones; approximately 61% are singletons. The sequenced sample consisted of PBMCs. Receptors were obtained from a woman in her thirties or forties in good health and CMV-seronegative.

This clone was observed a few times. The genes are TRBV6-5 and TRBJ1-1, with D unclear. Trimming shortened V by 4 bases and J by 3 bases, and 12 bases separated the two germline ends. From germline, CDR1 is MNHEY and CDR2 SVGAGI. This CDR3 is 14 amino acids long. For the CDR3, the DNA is TGTGCCAGCAGTTTTTCCAGGAGGGACACTGAAGCTTTCTTT. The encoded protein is CASSFSRRDTEAFF.

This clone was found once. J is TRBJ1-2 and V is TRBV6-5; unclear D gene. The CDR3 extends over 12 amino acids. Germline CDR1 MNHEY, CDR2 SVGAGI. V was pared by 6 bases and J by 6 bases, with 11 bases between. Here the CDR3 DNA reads TGTGCCAGCAGCCTGACTGGAAATGGCTACACCTTC. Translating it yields CASSLTGNGYTF.

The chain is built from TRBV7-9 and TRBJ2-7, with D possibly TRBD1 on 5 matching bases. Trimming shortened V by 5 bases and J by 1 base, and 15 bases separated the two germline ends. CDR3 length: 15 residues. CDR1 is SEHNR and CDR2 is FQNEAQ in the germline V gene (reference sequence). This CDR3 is CASSGADSRSYEQYF. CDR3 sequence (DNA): TGTGCCAGCAGCGGGGCCGACAGCCGATCCTACGAGCAGTACTTC.